Described below is a single TCR beta chain sequence and its context. The data were obtained in a study of shared clonotypes between healthy human individuals. Per germline, CDR1 LGHNA and CDR2 YSLEER. The J segment lost 4 bases and the V segment lost 3 bases, leaving 3 bases of the junction unmatched. There are 13 residues in the CDR3. Only in-frame clones appear in the TCRdb table, and some are missing; sequencing was by immunoSEQ multiplex PCR. The data show some 320,000 clones, 80% to 90% seen once. The sequence was collected from a man in his late teens or twenties in good health. Sample: memory CD8+ T cells sorted from blood. Subset defined: CD45RO+ cells pooled with CCR7-negative TemRA cells. The chain has TRBV4-3 and TRBJ2-7, with TRBD2 matching 7 bases. The CDR3 is CASSQGLNYEQYF. In nucleotides, the CDR3 is TGCGCCAGCAGCCAGGGACTAAATTACGAGCAGTACTTC.